This T cell receptor beta chain was recorded in a study of shared clonotypes between healthy human individuals. The overall study: CD8 memory received one plate per donor, CD8 naive two, CD4 memory three and CD4 naive three.

Germline V gene lookup returns CDR1 SGHDN and CDR2 FVKESK. V shed 1 base and J shed 2 bases, with 12 bases lying between them. This CDR3 is 15 amino acids long. This clone has just a few counts. The antigen is undetermined. Evenly divided among several immunoSEQ plates was the genomic DNA of each subset. As originally analysed: Junction-only sequences without quality scores came from ImmunoSEQ, so filtering differed. Profiled with immunoSEQ multiplex PCR; TCRdb holds only in-frame clones, not every one. The D gene and trimming were derived from the DNA, and the V and J assignments and clone size from that table. Here the sample spans around 79,000 clones, about 61% being singletons. Study-level points and caveats: Limitation of the genetic and exposure-history diversity represented came from the few donors.

The clonotype comes from a man aged 25 to 40 in good health. V usage is TRBV14 and J usage is TRBJ2-7; D tentatively fits TRBD1 or TRBD2 (5 bases each). Sequenced material: memory CD8+ T cells sorted from blood. The sample's subset: CD45RO+ cells pooled with CCR7-negative TemRA cells. CDR3 in amino acids: CASSQAIGTTYEQYF. Here the CDR3 DNA reads TGTGCCAGCAGCCAAGCTATCGGGACGACCTACGAGCAGTACTTC.